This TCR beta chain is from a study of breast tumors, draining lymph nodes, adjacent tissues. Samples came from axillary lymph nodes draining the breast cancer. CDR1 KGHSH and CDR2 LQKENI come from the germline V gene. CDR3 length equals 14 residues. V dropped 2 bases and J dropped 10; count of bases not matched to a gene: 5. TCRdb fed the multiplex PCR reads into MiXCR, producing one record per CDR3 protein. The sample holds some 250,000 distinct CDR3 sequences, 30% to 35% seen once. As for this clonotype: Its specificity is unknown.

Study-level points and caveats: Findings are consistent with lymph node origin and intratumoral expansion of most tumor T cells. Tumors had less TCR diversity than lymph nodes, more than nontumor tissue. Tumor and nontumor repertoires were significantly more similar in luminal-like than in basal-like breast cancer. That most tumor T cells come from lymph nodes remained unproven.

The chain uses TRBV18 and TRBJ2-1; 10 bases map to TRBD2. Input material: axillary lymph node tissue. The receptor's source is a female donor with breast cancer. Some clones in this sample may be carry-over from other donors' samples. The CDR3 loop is CASSPIPGLAEQFF. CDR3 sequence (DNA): TGTGCCAGCTCACCAATCCCGGGACTAGCGGAGCAGTTCTTC.